The next 21 T cell receptor beta chains were all read from a single sample in a study of shared clonotypes between healthy human individuals. The assay was immunoSEQ multiplex PCR, and TCRdb's table has in-frame clones only and misses some. The table records approximately 340,000 clones, less than 85% of them present only once. Material for sequencing was memory CD4+ T cells sorted from blood. The subset: CD45RA-negative fraction. These receptors all stem from a man aged 30-40 years in good health.

This clone was seen a single time. The chain has TRBV6-5 and TRBJ1-2; tentative D call: TRBD1 (6 bases). Germline CDR1 and CDR2: MNHEY and SVGAGI. V dropped 2 bases and J dropped 4 bases, with 14 bases sitting between them. CDR3 length: 15 residues. The CDR3: CASSYRQGHLYGYTF. CDR3 nucleotides: TGTGCCAGCAGTTACAGGCAGGGACACCTCTATGGCTACACCTTC.

The chain has TRBV30 and TRBJ1-5, with D possibly matching TRBD1 (5 bases). This CDR3 is built from 13 residues. CDR1 and CDR2 (germline): GTSNPN, SVGIG (reference sequence). V was trimmed by 1 base and J by 7 bases, leaving 11 bases between them. The chain's CDR3 is CAWSAGPGQPQHF. The CDR3 nucleotides are TGTGCCTGGAGTGCGGGGCCCGGGCAGCCCCAGCATTTT. Based on the CDR3 plus reference TRBV30 and TRBJ1-5, the full variable domain is SQTIHQWPATLVQPVGSPLSLECTVEGTSNPNLYWYRQAAGRGLQLLFYSVGIGQISSEVPQNLSASRPQDRQFILSSKKLLLSDSGFYLCAWSAGPGQPQHFGDGTRLSIL.

Only one count was recorded for this clone. The rearrangement links TRBV6-1 to TRBJ2-5; no clear D gene. The CDR3 consists of 15 residues. Germline V gene data show CDR1 as MNHNS and CDR2 as SASEGT. Trimming took 4 bases from V and 0 from J, leaving 12 bases between them. The CDR3 nucleotides are TGTGCCAGCAGTGCGGCCAGTTTGTACCAAGAGACCCAGTACTTC. It is translated as CASSAASLYQETQYF.

The chain has TRBV28 and TRBJ2-7; D possibly corresponds to TRBD2 (5 bases). Germline assignment: CDR1 MDHEN and CDR2 SYDVKM. The CDR3 spans 11 residues. The V gene lost 5 bases and the J gene lost 6 bases, with 8 bases spanning the gap. This CDR3 reads CASSERSEQYF. The CDR3 DNA is TGTGCCAGCAGTGAGCGGAGCGAGCAGTACTTC.

In DNA, the CDR3 is TGTGCCAGTAGCACGACAGGGGGATTGGGAGATACGCAGTATTTT. Protein product: CASSTTGGLGDTQYF. The chain employs TRBV19 and TRBJ2-3, with 9 bases matching TRBD1. The ends lost 6 bases at V and 5 bases at J; junction bases unmatched: 9. The CDR3 has 15 amino acids. Germline V CDR1 and CDR2: LNHDA, SQIVND (reference sequence).

The J gene is TRBJ2-7, the V gene TRBV4-3, with TRBD2 identical over 7 bases. This CDR3 is 16 amino acids long. Germline V gives CDR1 LGHNA, CDR2 YSLEER. Trimming took 0 bases from V and 1 from J; bases not matched to a gene: 6. The CDR3: CASSQDSSGKSYEQYF. The DNA of the CDR3 is TGCGCCAGCAGCCAAGATTCCAGCGGGAAATCCTACGAGCAGTACTTC.

The chain is built from TRBV6-1 and TRBJ1-1, with 8 bases matching TRBD1. This CDR3 has 14 amino acids. Germline CDR1 and CDR2: MNHNS and SASEGT. J was trimmed by 5 bases and V by 6 bases; bases with no gene match: 8. The CDR3 here is CASRSGTGFTEAFF. CDR3 in DNA: TGTGCCAGCAGGTCCGGGACAGGTTTTACTGAAGCTTTCTTT.

This chain connects TRBV28 to TRBJ2-5, with D hard to call. The CDR3 sequence is 14 residues long. Germline CDR1 is MDHEN and CDR2 is SYDVKM. V shed 3 bases and J shed 1 base, with 9 bases lying between them. CDR3 nucleotide sequence: TGTGCCAGCAGTTTTTTAATTCTCCAAGAGACCCAGTACTTC. Amino acid sequence: CASSFLILQETQYF.

This chain joins TRBV5-4 and TRBJ2-2, with 12 bases identical to TRBD2. Trimming took 0 bases from V and 7 from J; bases not matched to a gene: 4. The CDR3 is 16 amino acids. Germline-derived CDR1 and CDR2 are SGHNT and YYREEE (reference sequence). The CDR3 nucleotides read TGTGCCAGCAGCTTGGGACTAGCGGGAGTGGTCGGGGAGCTGTTTTTT. It encodes CASSLGLAGVVGELFF.

This clone has a single count. The chain recombines TRBV28 with TRBJ1-5, with D tentatively TRBD1 (5 bases). The V gene's germline CDR1 is MDHEN and CDR2 SYDVKM. Trimming left V 8 bases short and J 3 bases short, with 17 bases between. The CDR3 totals 15 residues. This CDR3 reads CASGTGGIANQPQHF. Written as DNA, the CDR3 is TGTGCCAGCGGCACTGGGGGGATTGCCAATCAGCCCCAGCATTTT.

This clone was counted between two and nine times. The rearrangement joins TRBV7-2 to TRBJ2-1, with a tentative D call TRBD2 (6 bases). The CDR3 consists of 13 residues. CDR1 SGHTA and CDR2 FQGNSA come from the germline V gene. With 5 bases removed from V and 9 bases from J, the gap between germline ends came to 14 bases. Written as DNA, the CDR3 is TGTGCCAGCAGCATAACAGAAGCGGGTGAGCAGTTCTTC. This gives the protein CASSITEAGEQFF.

This clone was seen once. J is TRBJ1-5 and V is TRBV2, with D unresolved. Germline-derived CDR1 and CDR2 are SNHLY and FYNNEI. The CDR3 consists of 14 residues. Trimming shortened V by 2 bases and J by 7 bases, and 12 bases separated the two germline ends. CDR3 in DNA: TGTGCCAGCAGTGAAAACCGGGTTTCACAGCCCCAGCATTTT. The encoded protein is CASSENRVSQPQHF.

This chain joins TRBV11-2 and TRBJ2-1; D ambiguous. The CDR3 contains 15 residues. Trimming took 6 bases from V and 5 from J, leaving 17 bases between them. Germline CDR1 SGHAT, CDR2 FQNNGV. CDR3 bases: TGTGCCAGCAGGGGGATAAGGAAGGTACACAATGAGCAGTTCTTC. This encodes CASRGIRKVHNEQFF.

The chain recombines TRBV5-1 with TRBJ2-3; either TRBD1 or TRBD2 may fit D (5 bases each). Germline CDR1 reads SGHRS; CDR2 reads YFSETQ. Between the trimmed V and J ends, which lost 4 bases and 2 bases, there was a span of 14 bases. This CDR3 region has 15 residues. The CDR3 spells CASSETGTYTDTQYF. For the CDR3, the DNA is TGCGCCAGCAGCGAAACCGGGACCTACACAGATACGCAGTATTTT.

This chain uses TRBV18 with TRBJ1-4; no reliable D call. CDR3 size: 14 residues. V was trimmed by 3 bases and J by 7 bases, leaving 12 bases between them. Germline V gives CDR1 KGHSH, CDR2 LQKENI. The DNA of the CDR3 is TGTGCCAGCTCACCTCGGAGGGAGACTGAAAAACTGTTTTTT. It codes for CASSPRRETEKLFF.

V usage is TRBV10-3 and J usage is TRBJ1-4; D gene ambiguous. Per germline, CDR1 ENHRY and CDR2 SYGVKD. The V gene lost 4 bases and the J gene lost 8 bases, with 11 bases spanning the gap. The CDR3 is made up of 13 amino acids. The CDR3 DNA reads TGTGCCATCAGTGGGTTAGCTGAGGAAAAACTGTTTTTT. This gives the protein CAISGLAEEKLFF.

V usage is TRBV19 and J usage is TRBJ1-5; 7 nucleotides align to TRBD1. Per the germline V gene, CDR1 is LNHDA and CDR2 is SQIVND (reference sequence). After removal of 7 bases from V and 3 bases from J, the junction contained 6 bases not matched to a gene. The CDR3 covers 14 residues. CDR3 sequence: CASTTDRVNQPQHF. The CDR3 DNA follows: TGTGCCAGTACAACAGACAGGGTCAATCAGCCCCAGCATTTT.

The chain links TRBV2 to TRBJ2-6; 9 nucleotides agree with TRBD1. This CDR3 is built from 18 residues. Germline assignment: CDR1 SNHLY and CDR2 FYNNEI. Trimming at V came to 6 bases and at J to 0 bases, leaving 9 bases not matched to a gene. The CDR3 is CASRKAGTGFSGANVLTF. The CDR3 region has the DNA TGTGCCAGCAGGAAAGCCGGGACAGGGTTCTCTGGGGCCAACGTCCTGACTTTC.

Here the CDR3 DNA reads TGTGCCAGCTCACCAGGAAAAGGTCAGGGTCAGCCCCAGCATTTT. This sequence encodes CASSPGKGQGQPQHF. The chain recombines TRBV18 with TRBJ1-5; possible D gene TRBD1, 5 bases. The V gene lost 2 bases and the J gene lost 6 bases, with 14 bases spanning the gap. CDR3 length: 15 residues. In germline, CDR1 is KGHSH, CDR2 LQKENI.

The table lists this clone with a few counts. This sequence joins TRBV5-5 and TRBJ1-4; D possibly corresponds to TRBD1 (6 bases). The length of the CDR3 is 15 residues. V lost 4 bases to trimming and J lost 5 bases, with 15 bases between them. Looked up from germline, CDR1 is SGHKS and CDR2 is YYEKEE (reference sequence). The CDR3 DNA reads TGTGCCAGCAGCCCGGGTCTGGGGGGCAATGAAAAACTGTTTTTT. The encoded protein is CASSPGLGGNEKLFF.

This clone came up once. The rearrangement uses TRBV6-6 and TRBJ1-5, with a possible D match to TRBD1 (5 bases). The V and J ends lost 6 bases and 10 bases respectively, with 13 bases between them. There are 12 residues in the CDR3. Per the germline V gene, CDR1 is MNHNY and CDR2 is SVGAGI (reference sequence). The CDR3 here is CASSQGKEPQHF. CDR3 sequence (DNA): TGTGCCAGCAGCCAGGGAAAGGAACCCCAGCATTTT.